The 30 T cell receptor beta chains in this list originate from one sample, sequenced in a study of T cells in Graves' hyperthyroidism and ophthalmopathy. Researchers amplified the TCR beta CDR3 regions from RNA transcripts. With the HTBI primer set, the TCR CDR3 went through a first round of RT-PCR. TCRdb reanalysed the multiplex PCR reads using MiXCR and keeps one entry per CDR3 protein. Of about 700,000 distinct CDR3 sequences listed, roughly 45% are singletons. Sequencing was carried out using peripheral blood or thyroid tissue (not recorded which). These receptors all come from an adult man with Graves' disease, either hyperthyroidism or ophthalmopathy (not recorded which).

The chain links TRBV9 to TRBJ2-7; 10 nucleotides align to TRBD2. The CDR3 covers 16 residues. Looked up from germline, CDR1 is SGDLS and CDR2 is YYNGEE. Losses at the gene ends were 0 bases for V and 5 bases for J; bases not matched to a gene: 8. The CDR3 here is CASSVAGGAGGDEQYF. In nucleotides, the CDR3 is TGTGCCAGCAGCGTAGCTGGTGGAGCGGGAGGGGACGAGCAGTACTTC.

The chain combines TRBV29-1 with TRBJ1-1, with no clear D. V dropped 6 bases and J dropped 11 bases, with 19 bases sitting between them. Germline assignment: CDR1 SQVTM and CDR2 ANQGSEA. The CDR3 extends over 12 amino acids. CDR3 sequence reads: CSVAREGLTAFF. In DNA form, the CDR3 reads TGCAGCGTCGCGCGGGAGGGTTTGACGGCTTTCTTT.

On this clonotype: This sequence may be a read error, since a much larger clone differs from it by one base. The V call is TRBV7-9, the J call TRBJ1-3; the match to TRBD1 covers 8 bases. The CDR3 consists of 18 residues. Germline lookup yields CDR1 SEHNR and CDR2 FQNEAQ (reference sequence). In DNA form, the CDR3 reads TGTACCAGCAGCTCAGGGATCGCAGGGGGCGCGAGTGGAAACACCATATATTTT. Protein product: CTSSSGIAGGASGNTIYF.

This chain joins TRBV12-3 or TRBV12-4 and TRBJ1-2; possibly TRBD1 for D (6 bases). V dropped 6 bases and J dropped 7 bases, with 15 bases sitting between them. The CDR3 extends over 13 amino acids. CDR3 nucleotides: TGTGCCAGCAGCTACAGGGAGTCTGGTGGCTACACCTTC. It is translated as CASSYRESGGYTF.

This clonotype came up many times. The chain links TRBV15 to TRBJ1-5; D call uncertain. This CDR3 contains 16 residues. Germline V gene sequence: CDR1 LNHNV, CDR2 YYDKDF (reference sequence). V lost 0 bases, J lost 1 base, and 10 bases lay in between. The CDR3 sequence: CATSRDLTGSNQPQHF. The CDR3 nucleotides are TGTGCCACCAGCAGAGATCTAACGGGGAGCAATCAGCCCCAGCATTTT.

The V call is TRBV7-2, the J call TRBJ1-1; unclear D gene. CDR3 length: 15 residues. V dropped 4 bases and J dropped 2 bases, with 14 bases sitting between them. Germline V gene data show CDR1 as SGHTA and CDR2 as FQGNSA. In DNA form, the CDR3 reads TGTGCCAGCAGCTCCGCCGGGGTCGGAAACACTGAAGCTTTCTTT. It translates to CASSSAGVGNTEAFF.

The sample holds many counts of this clonotype. An end of the junction does not agree with germline; a read error may underlie this. V and J are TRBV7-2 and TRBJ1-3, with D possibly matching TRBD1 (5 bases). This CDR3 spans 15 amino acids. CDR1 and CDR2 from the germline V gene are SGHTA and FQGNSA. The CDR3, as DNA: TGCGCCAGCAGCTTGGGGGGAACCTCTGGAAACACCATATATTTT. Its protein product is CASSLGGTSGNTIYF.

This clonotype was seen many times. This chain joins TRBV10-3 and TRBJ1-1; D might be TRBD1 (6 bases). This CDR3 region has 16 residues. Germline loops: CDR1 ENHRY, CDR2 SYGVKD. V gave up 0 bases and J gave up 2 bases, with 13 bases separating them. Here the CDR3 reads CAISESKDSFNTEAFF. CDR3 bases: TGTGCCATCAGTGAGTCCAAGGACAGTTTTAACACTGAAGCTTTCTTT.

This clonotype was seen many times. The CDR3 bases are TGCAGCGCCAGCCAGGGGATATCTGCGGGGCAGTACTTC. Translation: CSASQGISAGQYF. This rearrangement joins TRBV29-1 to TRBJ2-7; tentatively, D is TRBD1 (6 bases). This CDR3 has 13 amino acids. The ends were cut back, 7 bases at V and 9 bases at J, with 22 bases in the middle. Germline V gene sequence: CDR1 SQVTM, CDR2 ANQGSEA.

This clonotype has just a few counts. The chain couples TRBV28 to TRBJ1-6; perhaps TRBD1 as D (5 bases). CDR3 length equals 15 residues. Germline-derived CDR1 and CDR2 are MDHEN and SYDVKM. Trimming cost V 1 base and J 7 bases, with 11 bases left between them. CDR3 sequence reads: CASSLFGGVNSPLHF. The CDR3 DNA reads as TGTGCCAGCAGTTTATTCGGGGGAGTGAATTCACCCCTCCACTTT.

Worth noting for this clonotype: One base away lies a much larger clone, so this may be a sequencing read error. The rearrangement uses TRBV2 and TRBJ1-2; TRBD1 matches at 8 bases. J was trimmed by 12 bases and V by 5 bases; bases with no gene match: 8. In germline, CDR1 is SNHLY, CDR2 FYNNEI. The CDR3 extends over 12 amino acids. The CDR3 here is CASSRTGRGHTF. DNA for the CDR3: TGTGCCAGCAGTCGGACAGGGAGGGGCCACACCTTC.

This clonotype showed up many times. The rearrangement joins TRBV20-1 to TRBJ2-5; 7 nucleotides agree with TRBD1. CDR1 is DFQATT and CDR2 is SNEGSKA in the germline V gene (reference sequence). The V and J ends lost 5 bases and 5 bases, in that order; junction bases with no gene match: 8. The length of the CDR3 is 13 residues. In nucleotides, the CDR3 is TGCAGTGCTCCCGGACAGGTTGAGGAGACCCAGTACTTC. Amino acid sequence: CSAPGQVEETQYF.

The chain joins TRBV29-1 to TRBJ1-2; 7 bases fit TRBD1. This CDR3 contains 12 residues. The germline CDR1 and CDR2 sequences are SQVTM and ANQGSEA. With 8 bases clipped from V and 6 bases from J, the junction kept 9 bases outside the gene matches. The CDR3 reads CSRDGTANGYTF. The CDR3 DNA sequence: TGCAGCAGGGATGGGACAGCCAATGGCTACACCTTC.

This clonotype has just a few counts. The chain has TRBV6-1 and TRBJ2-7; D is uncertain. Germline CDR1 MNHNS, CDR2 SASEGT. The germline V and J ends were trimmed by 5 bases and 8 bases, with 7 bases remaining between them. This CDR3 spans 10 amino acids. CDR3 sequence: CASSSDQQYF. The CDR3 DNA reads as TGTGCCAGCAGTTCCGACCAGCAGTACTTC.

This clonotype was detected only once. V gene TRBV3-1 combines with J gene TRBJ1-2, with TRBD1 as a possible D gene (6 bases). V was shortened by 6 bases and J by 0 bases, with 14 bases between the two germline ends. Germline values: CDR1 LGHDT, CDR2 YNNKEL (reference sequence). CDR3 length: 15 residues. CDR3 amino acids: CASSARGGPNYGYTF. CDR3 DNA: TGTGCCAGCAGTGCCCGGGGGGGCCCTAACTATGGCTACACCTTC.

This clonotype was observed at least ten times. The chain carries TRBV13 and TRBJ1-4; D gene ambiguous. Germline values: CDR1 PRHDT, CDR2 FYEKMQ (reference sequence). The CDR3 spans 12 residues. Trimming took 7 bases from V and 5 from J, leaving 8 bases between them. CDR3 in amino acids: CASKARNEKLFF. In DNA, the CDR3 is TGTGCCAGCAAAGCAAGGAATGAAAAACTGTTTTTT.

The chain combines TRBV6-5 with TRBJ1-1, with D tentatively TRBD1 (5 bases). V lost 5 bases to trimming and J lost 11 bases, with 24 bases between them. The CDR3 extends over 15 amino acids. Germline V gene lookup returns CDR1 MNHEY and CDR2 SVGAGI. CDR3 sequence reads: CASSGEPSGPPEAFF. CDR3 in DNA: TGTGCCAGCAGTGGGGAACCTTCGGGACCCCCGGAGGCTTTCTTT.

V gene TRBV5-1 combines with J gene TRBJ2-7; D is possibly TRBD1 or TRBD2 (6 bases each). The CDR3 spans 13 residues. V was clipped by 2 bases and J by 4 bases, with 10 bases between them. CDR1 is SGHRS, CDR2 YFSETQ, per germline. CDR3 DNA sequence: TGCGCCAGCAGCTTTGGGGGGCAGTACGAGCAGTACTTC. Translation gives CASSFGGQYEQYF.

In its sample, this clonotype was seen a few times. A much larger clone lies one base from this, so it may be a read error. The J gene is TRBJ2-5, the V gene TRBV2, with D possibly called TRBD1 or TRBD2 (5 bases each). Germline-derived CDR1 and CDR2 are SNHLY and FYNNEI. The V and J ends lost 4 bases and 3 bases respectively, with 6 bases between them. This CDR3 is built from 12 residues. CDR3 sequence reads: CASSGGKETQYF. The CDR3 DNA is TGTGCCAGCAGTGGGGGGAAAGAGACCCAGTACTTC. The whole variable domain, remainder taken from reference TRBV2 and TRBJ2-5, is EPEVTQTPSHQVTQMGQEVILRCVPISNHLYFYWYRQILGQKVEFLVSFYNNEISEKSEIFDDQFSVERPDGSNFTLKIRSTKLEDSAMYFCASSGGKETQYFGPGTRLLVL.

Concerning this clonotype: Given the absence of the conserved phenylalanine or tryptophan at the CDR3 end, a read error is likely. The rearrangement joins TRBV20-1 to TRBJ2-5, with 7 bases that match TRBD1. The CDR3 spans 12 residues. V shed 5 bases, J shed 4 bases, and the junction held 4 bases outside the gene matches. The germline CDR1 and CDR2 sequences are DFQATT and SNEGSKA (reference sequence). The CDR3, as DNA: TGCAGTGCTTTTCCAGGGGGAGAGACCCAGTACCTC. Encoded protein: CSAFPGGETQYL.

To note about this clonotype: This could be a read error, since a much larger clone is one nucleotide away. As the CDR3 is not closed by the conserved phenylalanine or tryptophan, this likely results from a read error. The chain is built from TRBV24-1 and TRBJ1-2; 8 nucleotides line up with TRBD1. V was pared by 11 bases and J by 7 bases, with 11 bases of the junction left unmatched. Per germline, CDR1 KGHDR and CDR2 SFDVKD. This CDR3 spans 13 amino acids. The DNA for the CDR3 is TGTGCCAGCAGCTCGGACAGGGCGGGTGGCTACACCTCC. Its protein product is CASSSDRAGGYTS.

Concerning this clonotype itself: A read error may explain this, as a much larger clone is one base away. The V and J genes are TRBV7-9 and TRBJ2-7; TRBD1 matches at 9 bases. The V gene end was trimmed by 5 bases and the J gene end by 3 bases; junction bases not matched to a gene: 11. The CDR3 loop spans 16 amino acids. Germline V CDR1 and CDR2: SEHNR, FQNEAQ (reference sequence). The CDR3 spells CASSPPTGGGVYEQYF. In DNA form, the CDR3 reads TGTGCCAGCAGCCCCCCGACAGGGGGAGGGGTCTACGAGCAGTACTTC.

The V gene is TRBV15, the J gene TRBJ1-1; weak D call: TRBD1 (6 bases). This CDR3 has 14 residues. CDR1 is LNHNV and CDR2 is YYDKDF in the germline V gene (reference sequence). CDR3 nucleotide sequence: TGTGCTAGAGATCCCAGCAGGGGGAACACTGAAGCTTTCTTT. It specifies CARDPSRGNTEAFF.

This clonotype appeared a few times. The chain carries TRBV7-2 and TRBJ1-6; D unclear. The CDR3 covers 16 residues. Trimming shortened V by 6 bases and J by 0 bases, and 12 bases separated the two germline ends. The germline V gene encodes CDR1 SGHTA and CDR2 FQGNSA. The DNA of the CDR3 is TGTGCCAGCAGTTTATCGGTGGACTCCTATAATTCACCCCTCCACTTT. Amino acids: CASSLSVDSYNSPLHF.

The gene calls are TRBV7-3 and TRBJ2-5; D is perhaps TRBD2 (5 bases). The V and J ends lost 3 bases and 4 bases respectively, with 12 bases between them. Germline values: CDR1 SGHTA, CDR2 FQGTGA. The CDR3 consists of 14 residues. CDR3 DNA sequence: TGTGCCAGCAGCTTCGGGATAGAGAGAGAGACCCAGTACTTC. It yields the protein CASSFGIERETQYF.

Regarding this clonotype: Without the conserved terminal phenylalanine or tryptophan, this CDR3 likely stems from a read error. CDR3 sequence: CASSFRDRDGYTL. The CDR3 DNA reads as TGTGCCAGCAGCTTCCGGGACAGAGATGGCTACACCCTC. The chain carries TRBV7-6 and TRBJ1-2; the match to TRBD1 covers 7 bases. With V trimmed by 3 bases and J by 6 bases, 4 bases remained unmatched. The V gene's germline CDR1 is SGHVS and CDR2 FNYEAQ. The CDR3 is 13 amino acids.

CDR3 sequence: CASSLVGRGGDQPQHF. CDR3 DNA sequence: TGTGCCAGCAGCTTAGTGGGGAGGGGCGGAGATCAGCCCCAGCATTTT. The rearrangement links TRBV7-9 to TRBJ1-5; tentative D call: TRBD1 (5 bases). V dropped 1 base and J dropped 5 bases, with 15 bases sitting between them. Germline CDR1 reads SEHNR; CDR2 reads FQNEAQ (reference sequence). CDR3 length: 16 amino acids. The whole variable domain, remainder taken from reference TRBV7-9 and TRBJ1-5, is DTGVSQNPRHKITKRGQNVTFRCDPISEHNRLYWYRQTLGQGPEFLTYFQNEAQLEKSRLLSDRFSAERPKGSFSTLEIQRTEQGDSAMYLCASSLVGRGGDQPQHFGDGTRLSIL.

This rearrangement joins TRBV20-1 to TRBJ2-5; D not resolved. V dropped 6 bases and J dropped 4 bases, with 12 bases sitting between them. The CDR3 loop spans 12 amino acids. Germline V gives CDR1 DFQATT, CDR2 SNEGSKA (reference sequence). The CDR3 nucleotides read TGCAGTGCCAGCAGTGTCGGAGAGACCCAGTACTTC. Its translation: CSASSVGETQYF.

Comment on this clonotype: This may come from a read error, since a much larger clone is one base off. The chain joins TRBV2 to TRBJ1-1; D may be TRBD1 (5 bases). Germline assignment: CDR1 SNHLY and CDR2 FYNNEI. The CDR3 extends over 12 amino acids. The CDR3 nucleotides read TGTACCAGCAGAGGAGACAGTCTGCGAGCTTTCTTT. Translating it yields CTSRGDSLRAFF.

This clonotype was counted a few times. The chain joins TRBV12-3 or TRBV12-4 to TRBJ1-5, with a possible D match to TRBD1 (5 bases). CDR3 length equals 16 residues. V was pared by 1 base and J by 2 bases, with 12 bases between. CDR3 region: CASSLEGELGNQPQHF. Written as DNA, the CDR3 is TGTGCCAGCAGTTTAGAAGGGGAATTGGGCAATCAGCCCCAGCATTTT.